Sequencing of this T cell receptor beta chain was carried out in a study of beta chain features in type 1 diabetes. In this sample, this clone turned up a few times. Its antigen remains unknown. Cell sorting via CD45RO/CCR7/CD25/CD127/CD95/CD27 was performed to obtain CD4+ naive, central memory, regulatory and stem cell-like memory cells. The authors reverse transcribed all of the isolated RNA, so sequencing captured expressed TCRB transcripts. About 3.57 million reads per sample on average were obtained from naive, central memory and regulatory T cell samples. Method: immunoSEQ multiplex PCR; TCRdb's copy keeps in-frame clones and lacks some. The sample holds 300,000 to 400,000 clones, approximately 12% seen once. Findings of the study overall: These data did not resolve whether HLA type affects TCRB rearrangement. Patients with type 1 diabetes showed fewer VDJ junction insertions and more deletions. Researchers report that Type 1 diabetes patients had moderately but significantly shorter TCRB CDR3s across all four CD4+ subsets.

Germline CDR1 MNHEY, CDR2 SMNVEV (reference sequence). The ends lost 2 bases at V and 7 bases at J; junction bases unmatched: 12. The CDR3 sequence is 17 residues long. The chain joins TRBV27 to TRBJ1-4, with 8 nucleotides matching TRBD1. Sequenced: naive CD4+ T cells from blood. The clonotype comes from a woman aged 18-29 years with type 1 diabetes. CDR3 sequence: CASSLRPPRGLGEKLFF. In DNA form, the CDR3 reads TGTGCCAGCAGTTTACGGCCACCCAGGGGGCTGGGTGAAAAACTGTTTTTT. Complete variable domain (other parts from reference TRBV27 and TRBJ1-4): EAQVTQNPRYLITVTGKKLTVTCSQNMNHEYMSWYRQDPGLGLRQIYYSMNVEVTDKGDVPEGYKVSRKEKRNFPLILESPSPNQTSLYFCASSLRPPRGLGEKLFFGSGTQLSVL.